The present T cell receptor (beta chain) was sequenced within a study of blood T cell repertoires in COVID-19. Study information: Nucleic acid was either cDNA or gDNA, and it came from T cells, B-cell-depleted T cells, or PBMCs.

The authors' processing: Reference gene primer amplification in the assay estimated nucleated cell counts. Profiled with immunoSEQ multiplex PCR; TCRdb holds only in-frame clones, not every one. Clone size and the V and J calls come from that table; the DNA yielded D and trimming. Among 200,000 to 300,000 clones listed, approximately 81% were seen once. The CDR3 loop spans 11 amino acids. CDR1 and CDR2 (germline): MDHEN, SYDVKM. V was pared by 8 bases and J by 5 bases, with 9 bases between. The chain has TRBV28 and TRBJ2-5; unclear D gene. This TCR derives from a man in his 60s with acute or convalescent COVID-19. The sequencing sample was made of peripheral blood. The CDR3 bases are TGTGCCAGCTCTTCCTTGGAGACCCAGTACTTC. It translates to CASSSLETQYF. The whole variable domain, filled in from reference TRBV28 and TRBJ2-5, reads DVKVTQSSRYLVKRTGEKVFLECVQDMDHENMFWYRQDPGLGLRLIYFSYDVKMKEKGDIPEGYSVSREKKERFSLILESASTNQTSMYLCASSSLETQYFGPGTRLLVL.